This TCR beta chain was profiled in a study of human T cells and chemical hapten exposure. A word on this clonotype: Antigen unknown.

TCRdb reprocessed the RACE reads via MiXCR and lists one record per CDR3 protein. The sample includes around 260,000 distinct CDR3 sequences, approximately 8.6% of them seen just once. This CDR3 region has 16 residues. V lost 0 bases to trimming and J lost 5 bases; unmatched junction nucleotides: 6. CDR1 MDHEN and CDR2 SYDVKM come from the germline V gene. Regarding time point: pre-sensitization, week 0. Described treatment: therapeutic diphenylcyclopropenone sensitization with weekly scalp DPC. Blood draws came first, before each patch test. General study results and limits: Unchanged with DPC sensitization were TCRs above 1 in 1000 frequency. Alopecia affected the donors, so their immune response may differ from healthy people's.

V gene TRBV28 combines with J gene TRBJ2-3; TRBD2 matches 9 bases. The source of this sequence is a woman in her thirties or forties with alopecia areata. Some clones in this sample may be carry-over from other donors' samples. The sequencing here drew on whole blood, taken in connection with sensitization to the hapten diphenylcyclopropenone (DPC). This chain's CDR3 is CASSLWVAGVEDTQYF. Here the CDR3 DNA reads TGTGCCAGCAGTTTATGGGTAGCGGGAGTTGAAGATACGCAGTATTTT.